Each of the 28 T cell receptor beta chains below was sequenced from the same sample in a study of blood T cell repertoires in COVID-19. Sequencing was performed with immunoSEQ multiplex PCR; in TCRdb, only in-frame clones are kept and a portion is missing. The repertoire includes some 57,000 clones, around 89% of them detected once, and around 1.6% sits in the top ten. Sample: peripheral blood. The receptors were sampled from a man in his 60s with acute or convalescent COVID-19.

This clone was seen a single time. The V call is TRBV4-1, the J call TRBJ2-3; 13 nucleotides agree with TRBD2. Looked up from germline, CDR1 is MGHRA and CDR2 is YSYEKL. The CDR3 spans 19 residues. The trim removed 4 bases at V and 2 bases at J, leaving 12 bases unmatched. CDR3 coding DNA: TGCGCCAGCAGCCTCTCGACTAGCGGGGGGACCTCGTACACAGATACGCAGTATTTT. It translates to CASSLSTSGGTSYTDTQYF.

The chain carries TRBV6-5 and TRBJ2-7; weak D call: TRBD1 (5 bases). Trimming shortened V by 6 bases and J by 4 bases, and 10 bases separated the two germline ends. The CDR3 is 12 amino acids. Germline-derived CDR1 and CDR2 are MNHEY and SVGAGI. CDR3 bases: TGTGCCAGCAGCAGAAGGGGTTACGAGCAGTACTTC. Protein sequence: CASSRRGYEQYF.

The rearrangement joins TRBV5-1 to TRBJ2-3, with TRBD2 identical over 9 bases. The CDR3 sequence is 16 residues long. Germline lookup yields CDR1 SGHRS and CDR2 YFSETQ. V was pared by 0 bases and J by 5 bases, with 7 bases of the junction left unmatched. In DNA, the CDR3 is TGCGCCAGCAGCTTGGCGGCGGGGGGGCATGGAGATACGCAGTATTTT. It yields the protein CASSLAAGGHGDTQYF. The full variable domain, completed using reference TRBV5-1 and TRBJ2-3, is KAGVTQTPRYLIKTRGQQVTLSCSPISGHRSVSWYQQTPGQGLQFLFEYFSETQRNKGNFPGRFSGRQFSNSRSEMNVSTLELGDSALYLCASSLAAGGHGDTQYFGPGTRLTVL.

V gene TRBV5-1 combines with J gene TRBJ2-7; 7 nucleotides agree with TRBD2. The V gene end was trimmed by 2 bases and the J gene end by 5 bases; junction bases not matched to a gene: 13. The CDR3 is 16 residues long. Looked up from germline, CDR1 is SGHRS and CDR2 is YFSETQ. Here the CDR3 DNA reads TGCGCCAGCAGCTTTGCATCAGGCGGGGGTACGGACGAGCAGTACTTC. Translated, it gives CASSFASGGGTDEQYF.

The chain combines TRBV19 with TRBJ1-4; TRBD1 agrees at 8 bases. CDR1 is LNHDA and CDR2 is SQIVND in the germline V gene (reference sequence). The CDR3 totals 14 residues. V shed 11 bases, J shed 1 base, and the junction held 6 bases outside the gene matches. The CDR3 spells CAVSGTGTNEKLFF. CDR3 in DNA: TGTGCCGTCTCAGGGACAGGAACTAATGAAAAACTGTTTTTT.

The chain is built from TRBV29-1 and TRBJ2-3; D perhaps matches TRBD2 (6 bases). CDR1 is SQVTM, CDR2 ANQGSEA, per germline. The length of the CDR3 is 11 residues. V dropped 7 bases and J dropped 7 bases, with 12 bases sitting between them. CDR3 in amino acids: CSARDFHTQYF. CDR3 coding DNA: TGCAGCGCCAGGGACTTTCATACGCAGTATTTT.

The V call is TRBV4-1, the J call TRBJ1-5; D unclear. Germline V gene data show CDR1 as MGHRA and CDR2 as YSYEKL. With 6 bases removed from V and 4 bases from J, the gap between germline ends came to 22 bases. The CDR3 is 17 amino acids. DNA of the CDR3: TGCGCCAGCAGAGACCCGGGTCATGACCATCGAAATCAGCCCCAGCATTTT. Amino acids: CASRDPGHDHRNQPQHF.

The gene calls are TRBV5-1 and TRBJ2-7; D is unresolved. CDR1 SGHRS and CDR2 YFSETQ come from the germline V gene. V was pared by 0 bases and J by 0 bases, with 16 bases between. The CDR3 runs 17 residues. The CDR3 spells CASSLAVGAKSSYEQYF. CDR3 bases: TGCGCCAGCAGCTTGGCCGTCGGAGCCAAGAGCTCCTACGAGCAGTACTTC.

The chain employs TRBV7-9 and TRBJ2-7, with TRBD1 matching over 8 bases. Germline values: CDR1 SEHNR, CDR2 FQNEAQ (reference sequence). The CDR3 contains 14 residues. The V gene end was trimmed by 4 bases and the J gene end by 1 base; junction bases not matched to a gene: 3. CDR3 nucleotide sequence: TGTGCCAGCAGCTCGACAGGGGATTCCTACGAGCAGTACTTC. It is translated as CASSSTGDSYEQYF. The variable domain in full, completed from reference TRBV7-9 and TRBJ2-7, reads DTGVSQNPRHKITKRGQNVTFRCDPISEHNRLYWYRQTLGQGPEFLTYFQNEAQLEKSRLLSDRFSAERPKGSFSTLEIQRTEQGDSAMYLCASSSTGDSYEQYFGPGTRLTVT.

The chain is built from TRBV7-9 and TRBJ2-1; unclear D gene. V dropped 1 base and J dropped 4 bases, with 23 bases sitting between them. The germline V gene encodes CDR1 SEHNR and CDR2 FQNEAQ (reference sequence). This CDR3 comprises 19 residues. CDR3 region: CASSLESVASPTWYNEQFF. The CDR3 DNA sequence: TGTGCCAGCAGCTTAGAATCGGTAGCCAGCCCGACGTGGTACAATGAGCAGTTCTTC.

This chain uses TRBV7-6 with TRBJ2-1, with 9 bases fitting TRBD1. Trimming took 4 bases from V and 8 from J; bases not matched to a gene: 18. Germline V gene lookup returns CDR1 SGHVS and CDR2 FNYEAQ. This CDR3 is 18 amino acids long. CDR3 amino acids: CASSSKSRDRAGLDEQFF. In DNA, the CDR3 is TGTGCCAGCAGCTCCAAGTCCCGGGACAGGGCCGGACTAGATGAGCAGTTCTTC.

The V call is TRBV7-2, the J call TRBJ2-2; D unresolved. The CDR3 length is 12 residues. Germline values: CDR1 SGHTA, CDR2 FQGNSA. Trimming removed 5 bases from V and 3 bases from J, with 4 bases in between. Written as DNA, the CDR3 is TGTGCCAGCAGCCCTTACACCGGGGAGCTGTTTTTT. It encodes CASSPYTGELFF.

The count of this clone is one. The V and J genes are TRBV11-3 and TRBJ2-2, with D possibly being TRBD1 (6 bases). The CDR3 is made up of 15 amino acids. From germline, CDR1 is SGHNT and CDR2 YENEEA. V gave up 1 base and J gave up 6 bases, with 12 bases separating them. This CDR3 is CASSLASQGSGELFF. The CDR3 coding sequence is TGTGCCAGCAGCTTAGCCTCACAGGGATCCGGGGAGCTGTTTTTT.

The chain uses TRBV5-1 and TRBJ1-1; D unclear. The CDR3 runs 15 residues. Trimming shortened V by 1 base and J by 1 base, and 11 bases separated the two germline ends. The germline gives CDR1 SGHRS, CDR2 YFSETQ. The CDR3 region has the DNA TGCGCCAGCAGCTTGTCACTAGTACCGAACACTGAAGCTTTCTTT. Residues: CASSLSLVPNTEAFF.

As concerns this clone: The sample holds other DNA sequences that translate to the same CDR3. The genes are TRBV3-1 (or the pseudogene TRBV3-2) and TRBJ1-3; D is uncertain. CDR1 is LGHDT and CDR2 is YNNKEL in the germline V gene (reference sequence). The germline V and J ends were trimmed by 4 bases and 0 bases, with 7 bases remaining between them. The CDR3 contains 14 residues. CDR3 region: CASSLLSSGNTIYF. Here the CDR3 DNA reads TGTGCCAGCAGCCTCCTCTCCTCTGGAAACACCATATATTTT.

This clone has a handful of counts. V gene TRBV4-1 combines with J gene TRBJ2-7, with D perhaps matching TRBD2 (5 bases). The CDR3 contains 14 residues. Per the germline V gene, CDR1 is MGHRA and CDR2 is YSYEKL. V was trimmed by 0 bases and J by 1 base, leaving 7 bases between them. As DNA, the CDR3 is TGCGCCAGCAGCCAAGATCGAGGGTCCTACGAGCAGTACTTC. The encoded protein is CASSQDRGSYEQYF.

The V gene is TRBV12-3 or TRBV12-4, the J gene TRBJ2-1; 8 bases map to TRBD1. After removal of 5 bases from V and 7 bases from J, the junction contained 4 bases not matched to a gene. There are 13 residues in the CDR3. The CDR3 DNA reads TGTGCCAGCAGTAGGACAGGGAGAAATGAGCAGTTCTTC. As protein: CASSRTGRNEQFF.

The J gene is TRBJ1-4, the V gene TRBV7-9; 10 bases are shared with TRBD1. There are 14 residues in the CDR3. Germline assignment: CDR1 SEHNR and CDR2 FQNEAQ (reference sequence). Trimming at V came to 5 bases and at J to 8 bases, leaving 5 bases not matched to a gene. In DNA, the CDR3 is TGTGCCAGCAGCCCCCGGGACAGGGGAGAAAAACTGTTTTTT. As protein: CASSPRDRGEKLFF.

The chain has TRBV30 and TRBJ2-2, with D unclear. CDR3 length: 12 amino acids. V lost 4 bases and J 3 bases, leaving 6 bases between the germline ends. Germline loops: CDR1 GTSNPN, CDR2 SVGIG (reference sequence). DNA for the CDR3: TGTGCCTGGACCCGGGACACCGGGGAGCTGTTTTTT. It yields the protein CAWTRDTGELFF.

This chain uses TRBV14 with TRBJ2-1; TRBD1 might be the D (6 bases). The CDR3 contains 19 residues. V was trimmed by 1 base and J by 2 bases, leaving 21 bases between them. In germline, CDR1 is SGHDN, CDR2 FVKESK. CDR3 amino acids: CASSQVMGKGVLPYNEQFF. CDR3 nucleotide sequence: TGTGCCAGCAGCCAAGTAATGGGGAAGGGGGTCCTGCCCTACAATGAGCAGTTCTTC.

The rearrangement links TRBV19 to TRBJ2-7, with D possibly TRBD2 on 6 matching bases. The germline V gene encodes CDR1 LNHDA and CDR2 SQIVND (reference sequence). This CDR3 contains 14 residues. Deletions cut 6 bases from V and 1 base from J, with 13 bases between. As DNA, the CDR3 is TGTGCCAGTAGATGGGACTTCTCATCCTACGAGCAGTACTTC. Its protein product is CASRWDFSSYEQYF. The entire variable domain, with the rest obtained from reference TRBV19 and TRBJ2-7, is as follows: DGGITQSPKYLFRKEGQNVTLSCEQNLNHDAMYWYRQDPGQGLRLIYYSQIVNDFQKGDIAEGYSVSREKKESFPLTVTSAQKNPTAFYLCASRWDFSSYEQYFGPGTRLTVT.

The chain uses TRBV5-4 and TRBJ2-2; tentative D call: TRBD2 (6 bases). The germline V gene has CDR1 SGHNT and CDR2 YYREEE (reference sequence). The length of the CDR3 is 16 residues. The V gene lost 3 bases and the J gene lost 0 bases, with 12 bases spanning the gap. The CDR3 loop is CASSSQGLPNTGELFF. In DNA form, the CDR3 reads TGTGCCAGCAGCTCCCAGGGACTTCCGAACACCGGGGAGCTGTTTTTT.

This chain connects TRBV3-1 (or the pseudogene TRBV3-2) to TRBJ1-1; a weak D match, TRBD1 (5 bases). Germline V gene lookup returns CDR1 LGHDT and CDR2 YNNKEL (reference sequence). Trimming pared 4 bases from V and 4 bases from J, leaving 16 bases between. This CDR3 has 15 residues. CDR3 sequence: CASSPRGLTTTEAFF. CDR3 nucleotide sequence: TGTGCCAGCAGCCCCCGGGGGTTAACCACCACTGAAGCTTTCTTT.

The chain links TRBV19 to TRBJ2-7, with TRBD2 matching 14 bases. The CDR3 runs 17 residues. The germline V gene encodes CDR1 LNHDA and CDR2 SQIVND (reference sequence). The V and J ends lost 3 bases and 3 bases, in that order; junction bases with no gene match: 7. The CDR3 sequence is CASSMTSGGAEVYEQYF. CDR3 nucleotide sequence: TGTGCCAGTAGTATGACTAGCGGGGGGGCAGAGGTCTACGAGCAGTACTTC.

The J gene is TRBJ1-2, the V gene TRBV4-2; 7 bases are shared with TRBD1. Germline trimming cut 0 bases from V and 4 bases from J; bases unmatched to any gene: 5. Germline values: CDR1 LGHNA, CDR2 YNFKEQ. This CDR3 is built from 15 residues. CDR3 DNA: TGTGCCAGCAGCCAAGAAAGAGGGGGCGGCTATGGCTACACCTTC. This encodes CASSQERGGGYGYTF.

CDR3 nucleotides: TGTGCCTGGAGTGTACAGGTTAGCAATCAGCCCCAGCATTTT. Protein product: CAWSVQVSNQPQHF. J is TRBJ1-5 and V is TRBV30; tentative D call: TRBD1 (5 bases). The CDR3 totals 14 residues. V lost 0 bases and J 0 bases, leaving 6 bases between the germline ends. Germline loops: CDR1 GTSNPN, CDR2 SVGIG (reference sequence).

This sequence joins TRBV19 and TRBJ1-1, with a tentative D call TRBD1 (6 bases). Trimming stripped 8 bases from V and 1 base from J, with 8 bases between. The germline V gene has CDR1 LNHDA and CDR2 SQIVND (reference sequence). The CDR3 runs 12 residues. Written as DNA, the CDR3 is TGTGCCAGTGAGACAGGGAACACTGAAGCTTTCTTT. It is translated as CASETGNTEAFF. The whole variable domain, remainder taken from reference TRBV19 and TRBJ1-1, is DGGITQSPKYLFRKEGQNVTLSCEQNLNHDAMYWYRQDPGQGLRLIYYSQIVNDFQKGDIAEGYSVSREKKESFPLTVTSAQKNPTAFYLCASETGNTEAFFGQGTRLTVV.

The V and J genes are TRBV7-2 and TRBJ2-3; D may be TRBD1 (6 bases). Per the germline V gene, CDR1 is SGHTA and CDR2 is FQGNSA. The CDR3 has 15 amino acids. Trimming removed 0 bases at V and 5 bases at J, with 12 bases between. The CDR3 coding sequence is TGTGCCAGCAGCTTAGCGTTAACAGGGAAAGATACGCAGTATTTT. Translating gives CASSLALTGKDTQYF.